Below are 23 T cell receptor beta chains sequenced from a single sample in a study of blood T cell repertoires in COVID-19. The data were produced by immunoSEQ multiplex PCR, yet TCRdb's version contains in-frame clones alone and is incomplete. The profile covers roughly 570,000 clones, with around 90% appearing a single time and around 7.8% taken by the ten largest. Source material: peripheral blood. Receptor source: a woman between 45 and 65 years old with COVID-19, enrolled during active disease.

The chain has TRBV19 and TRBJ1-1; possible D gene TRBD1, 5 bases. CDR3 size: 17 residues. Trimming took off 6 bases at V and 3 bases at J, with 23 bases between the two ends. CDR1 is LNHDA and CDR2 is SQIVND in the germline V gene (reference sequence). In DNA, the CDR3 is TGTGCCAGTAGGGGGCTTCCTGGTTCGGAGGGCTACACTGAAGCTTTCTTT. Translating it yields CASRGLPGSEGYTEAFF.

The V gene is TRBV3-1 (or the pseudogene TRBV3-2), the J gene TRBJ1-3; TRBD1 is a possible D gene (6 bases). CDR1 and CDR2 from the germline V gene are LGHDT and YNNKEL (reference sequence). This CDR3 region has 15 residues. Trimming removed 0 bases from V and 2 bases from J, with 8 bases in between. The CDR3 protein is CASSQDSGAGNTIYF. The DNA of the CDR3 is TGTGCCAGCAGCCAAGATTCAGGGGCTGGAAACACCATATATTTT.

J is TRBJ1-2 and V is TRBV30; 10 bases line up with TRBD1. The V gene end was trimmed by 8 bases and the J gene end by 12 bases; junction bases not matched to a gene: 21. The germline gives CDR1 GTSNPN, CDR2 SVGIG (reference sequence). The CDR3 totals 15 residues. CDR3 in amino acids: CARSTIGQGERGHTF. DNA for the CDR3: TGTGCCCGATCCACCATCGGACAGGGGGAAAGAGGACACACCTTC.

V is TRBV19 and J is TRBJ1-1; 7 bases agree with TRBD1. Germline V gene sequence: CDR1 LNHDA, CDR2 SQIVND (reference sequence). This CDR3 comprises 16 residues. Unmatched junction bases numbered 9, after V lost 5 bases and J lost 0 bases. CDR3 amino acids: CASSAGTAVMNTEAFF. CDR3 DNA: TGTGCCAGTAGTGCGGGGACAGCCGTTATGAACACTGAAGCTTTCTTT.

The chain combines TRBV7-9 with TRBJ2-7; 8 bases match TRBD2. After removal of 4 bases from V and 5 bases from J, the junction contained 7 bases not matched to a gene. This CDR3 comprises 14 residues. The germline V gene encodes CDR1 SEHNR and CDR2 FQNEAQ (reference sequence). Here the CDR3 reads CASSSEGGLDEQYF. CDR3 sequence (DNA): TGTGCCAGCAGCTCGGAGGGGGGACTAGACGAGCAGTACTTC. Supplemented by reference TRBV7-9 and TRBJ2-7, the full variable domain reads DTGVSQNPRHKITKRGQNVTFRCDPISEHNRLYWYRQTLGQGPEFLTYFQNEAQLEKSRLLSDRFSAERPKGSFSTLEIQRTEQGDSAMYLCASSSEGGLDEQYFGPGTRLTVT.

This chain joins TRBV5-1 and TRBJ2-2; 11 nucleotides match TRBD2. Trimming cost V 7 bases and J 6 bases; bases outside gene matches: 8. The CDR3 is 15 amino acids. Per germline, CDR1 SGHRS and CDR2 YFSETQ. CDR3 in DNA: TGCGCCAGCTATAAGACTAGCGGGGAGGCCGGGGAGCTGTTTTTT. Protein product: CASYKTSGEAGELFF.

This sequence joins TRBV9 and TRBJ1-2; D is undetermined. The germline V gene encodes CDR1 SGDLS and CDR2 YYNGEE. CDR3 length: 14 residues. V lost 0 bases, J lost 4 bases, and 10 bases lay in between. CDR3 sequence (DNA): TGTGCCAGCAGCGTAGGAGGGAATGGCTATGGCTACACCTTC. Its protein is CASSVGGNGYGYTF.

With respect to this clone: The sample contains more than one DNA sequence encoding this CDR3. The rearrangement links TRBV6-5 to TRBJ1-1, with a tentative D call TRBD1 (6 bases). Germline V lookup: CDR1 MNHEY, CDR2 SVGAGI. Deletions cut 6 bases from V and 6 bases from J, with 14 bases between. This CDR3 is built from 13 residues. Here the CDR3 reads CASRRTGGPEAFF. Here the CDR3 DNA reads TGTGCCAGCAGACGGACGGGGGGCCCTGAAGCTTTCTTT.

The chain is built from TRBV11-3 and TRBJ2-7; 7 nucleotides agree with TRBD1. Germline CDR1 is SGHNT and CDR2 is YENEEA. Losses at the gene ends were 5 bases for V and 3 bases for J; bases not matched to a gene: 10. This CDR3 has 15 amino acids. The CDR3 DNA is TGTGCCAGCAGCCCGGCACCGGGACAGAGCTACGAGCAGTACTTC. This codes for CASSPAPGQSYEQYF.

The chain couples TRBV20-1 to TRBJ1-2; a possible D gene is TRBD1 (5 bases). The length of the CDR3 is 14 residues. Germline lookup yields CDR1 DFQATT and CDR2 SNEGSKA (reference sequence). With 3 bases removed from V and 3 bases from J, the gap between germline ends came to 14 bases. CDR3 nucleotide sequence: TGCAGTGCTAGTCACCCCGACAGACACTATGGCTACACCTTC. As protein: CSASHPDRHYGYTF.

This chain connects TRBV6-5 to TRBJ1-1; D perhaps matches TRBD1 (5 bases). The length of the CDR3 is 14 residues. Trimming removed 8 bases from V and 4 bases from J, with 17 bases in between. From germline, CDR1 is MNHEY and CDR2 SVGAGI. The CDR3 DNA reads TGTGCCAGCCTACAGCGTCGGGGGGGCACTGAAGCTTTCTTT. It specifies CASLQRRGGTEAFF.

V and J are TRBV11-2 and TRBJ2-5, with D perhaps TRBD2 (6 bases). This CDR3 has 15 residues. Trimming shortened V by 2 bases and J by 2 bases, and 12 bases separated the two germline ends. Looked up from germline, CDR1 is SGHAT and CDR2 is FQNNGV. In DNA, the CDR3 is TGTGCCAGCAGCTTACAACCGGGGACTCAAGAGACCCAGTACTTC. Amino acid sequence: CASSLQPGTQETQYF.

This chain uses TRBV5-1 with TRBJ1-1, with 7 positions matching TRBD1. This CDR3 is 15 amino acids long. With V trimmed by 4 bases and J by 1 base, 7 bases remained unmatched. Germline-derived CDR1 and CDR2 are SGHRS and YFSETQ. DNA for the CDR3: TGCGCCAGCAGCGCAGGGGGTCTCGGGAACACTGAAGCTTTCTTT. This codes for CASSAGGLGNTEAFF.

The chain links TRBV24-1 to TRBJ1-5; D might be TRBD1 (5 bases). Germline-derived CDR1 and CDR2 are KGHDR and SFDVKD. Trimming cost V 4 bases and J 2 bases, with 14 bases left between them. The CDR3 has 16 residues. The CDR3 protein is CATSDSRRGGNQPQHF. Written as DNA, the CDR3 is TGTGCCACCAGTGACAGCCGGCGGGGCGGCAATCAGCCCCAGCATTTT.

The rearrangement joins TRBV14 to TRBJ2-2, with D possibly being TRBD1 (5 bases). Germline V gives CDR1 SGHDN, CDR2 FVKESK. CDR3 length equals 14 residues. V was shortened by 8 bases and J by 1 base, with 11 bases between the two germline ends. CDR3 sequence (DNA): TGTGCCAGCGCGACAGCATTGAACACCGGGGAGCTGTTTTTT. Its translation is CASATALNTGELFF.

The chain has TRBV10-2 and TRBJ1-4, with D perhaps TRBD1 (6 bases). From germline, CDR1 is WSHSY and CDR2 SAAADI. The CDR3 contains 15 residues. Trimming shortened V by 2 bases and J by 6 bases, and 13 bases separated the two germline ends. This CDR3 is CASSEPGRGDEKLFF. CDR3 sequence (DNA): TGCGCCAGCAGTGAGCCGGGGAGGGGGGATGAAAAACTGTTTTTT.

This chain joins TRBV7-3 and TRBJ2-1; possible D gene TRBD1, 5 bases. CDR3 length: 15 residues. Germline assignment: CDR1 SGHTA and CDR2 FQGTGA. V was clipped by 1 base and J by 2 bases, with 9 bases between them. CDR3 sequence (DNA): TGTGCCAGCAGCTTAATAGGGGTGACCTACAATGAGCAGTTCTTC. Translated: CASSLIGVTYNEQFF.

The chain carries TRBV28 and TRBJ2-1; 7 bases match TRBD1. Trimming at V came to 10 bases and at J to 0 bases, leaving 9 bases not matched to a gene. The CDR3 loop spans 15 amino acids. Germline V lookup: CDR1 MDHEN, CDR2 SYDVKM. The CDR3 nucleotides are TGTGCCACCCGACAGGGTCCGAGCTCCTACAATGAGCAGTTCTTC. Translation: CATRQGPSSYNEQFF.

In regard to this clone: Other DNA sequences of this sample code for an identical CDR3. This chain connects TRBV11-2 to TRBJ2-7; D is unclear. The CDR3 is made up of 12 amino acids. Deletions cut 5 bases from V and 0 bases from J, with 5 bases between. Looked up from germline, CDR1 is SGHAT and CDR2 is FQNNGV. DNA of the CDR3: TGTGCCAGCAGCCTCAGCTCCTACGAGCAGTACTTC. Encoded protein: CASSLSSYEQYF.

V gene TRBV7-9 combines with J gene TRBJ2-7; D might be TRBD1 (5 bases). Per the germline V gene, CDR1 is SEHNR and CDR2 is FQNEAQ (reference sequence). V was clipped by 8 bases and J by 6 bases, with 20 bases between them. The CDR3 consists of 14 residues. CDR3 DNA: TGTGCCAGCCGACCGAACAGGCCAGGTGGCGAGCAGTACTTC. This encodes CASRPNRPGGEQYF. The full variable domain, in which reference TRBV7-9 and TRBJ2-7 provide the parts outside the CDR3, is DTGVSQNPRHKITKRGQNVTFRCDPISEHNRLYWYRQTLGQGPEFLTYFQNEAQLEKSRLLSDRFSAERPKGSFSTLEIQRTEQGDSAMYLCASRPNRPGGEQYFGPGTRLTVT.

Turning to this clone: A junction end diverges from the germline sequence, so it may reflect a read error. DNA of the CDR3: TGTGCCAGCAGCATCCGGGACAAGATCTTC. Protein product: CASSIRDKIF. This sequence joins TRBV2 and TRBJ1-2, with D maybe TRBD1 (6 bases). The CDR3 is 10 amino acids. Per germline, CDR1 SNHLY and CDR2 FYNNEI.

The V gene is TRBV12-3 or TRBV12-4, the J gene TRBJ1-1, with D possibly matching TRBD1 (5 bases). Trimming stripped 8 bases from V and 6 bases from J, with 10 bases between. This CDR3 is 11 amino acids long. The CDR3 DNA follows: TGTGCCAGCCATAAAGGGGCTGAAGCTTTCTTT. Translating gives CASHKGAEAFF.

The chain links TRBV21-1 to TRBJ2-3; the table names TRBD1, a call not compared with the DNA. TRBV21-1 is an annotated pseudogene. This CDR3 has 14 residues. The CDR3: CASSKSGSTDTQYF. CDR3 sequence (DNA): TGTGCCAGCAGCAAATCAGGGTCCACAGATACGCAGTATTTT.